The rows below give T cell receptor beta chains drawn from one sample of a study of cytotoxic CD8 clonotypes in ibrutinib-treated CLL. Libraries were prepared by immunoSEQ multiplex PCR; TCRdb keeps only in-frame clonotypes and omits some of them. The profile shows about 270,000 clones, approximately 76% of them singletons. Sequencing used PBMCs, obtained at disease progression, from a patient treated with ibrutinib. All receptors derive from a human donor with chronic lymphocytic leukemia. Each CDR3 is given with its conserved first and last residue. The order of the fields is D gene, clone size, V gene, J gene, CDR3 protein, CDR3 DNA. A D gene is named only where the DNA matches it firmly. The size entry is marked missing in some rows and otherwise reads once, few, many or a size class.

-	-	TRBV6-5	TRBJ2-5	CASEESGRETQYF	TGTGCCAGCGAGGAGTCCGGTCGGGAGACCCAGTACTTC
-	-	TRBV27	TRBJ1-2	CASSPHGGDVSVYTF	TGTGCCAGCAGTCCCCACGGGGGGGACGTCTCTGTCTACACCTTC
-	-	TRBV5-6	TRBJ2-2	CASSLARIGWVNTGELFF	TGTGCCAGCAGCTTGGCCCGTATAGGGTGGGTGAACACCGGGGAGCTGTTTTTT
-	-	TRBV4-1	TRBJ1-2	CASSQKVRGSYGYTF	TGCGCCAGCAGCCAAAAGGTTAGGGGTTCCTATGGCTACACCTTC
-	-	TRBV25-1	TRBJ1-1	CASSYWGDLQAEAFF	TGTGCCAGCAGCTACTGGGGGGACCTCCAAGCTGAAGCTTTCTTT
TRBD1	-	TRBV6-5	TRBJ2-7	CASSYLGQGAYEQYF	TGTGCCAGCAGTTACTTAGGACAGGGGGCCTACGAGCAGTACTTC
TRBD1	many	TRBV5-1	TRBJ2-5	CASRLPDRARVRPQYF	TGCGCCAGCAGGCTCCCTGACAGGGCGCGGGTGAGACCCCAGTACTTC
-	-	TRBV6-5	TRBJ2-5	CASSPGGQETQYF	TGTGCCAGCAGCCCCGGGGGCCAAGAGACCCAGTACTTC
TRBD1	-	TRBV11-3	TRBJ2-5	CASSPDRGETQYF	TGTGCCAGCAGCCCGGACAGGGGGGAGACCCAGTACTTC
TRBD1	-	TRBV6-6	TRBJ2-2	CASISGGPGELFF	TGTGCCAGCATTTCAGGGGGTCCCGGGGAGCTGTTTTTT
-	-	TRBV10-3	TRBJ2-2	CAISRGTNTGELFF	TGTGCCATCAGTCGGGGGACCAACACCGGGGAGCTGTTTTTT
-	-	TRBV15	TRBJ1-1	CATSRDTGVFTEAFF	TGTGCCACCAGCAGAGATACCGGGGTGTTCACTGAAGCTTTCTTT
TRBD2	-	TRBV7-3	TRBJ2-3	CASSFGLADTDTQYF	TGTGCCAGCAGCTTCGGACTAGCGGACACAGATACGCAGTATTTT
TRBD1	-	TRBV7-2	TRBJ2-3	CASSDRDRTDTQYF	TGTGCCAGCAGCGACCGGGACAGAACAGATACGCAGTATTTT
-	-	TRBV7-3	TRBJ1-4	CASSPTGGGNEKLFF	TGTGCCAGCAGCCCCACGGGAGGAGGGAATGAAAAACTGTTTTTT
TRBD1	-	TRBV27	TRBJ1-3	CASSLSGTGKIRSGNTIYF	TGTGCCAGCAGTTTATCCGGGACAGGGAAGATTAGGTCCGGAAACACCATATATTTT
TRBD2	-	TRBV27	TRBJ2-1	CASSPGTSLNEQFF	TGTGCCAGCAGTCCGGGGACTAGTCTCAATGAGCAGTTCTTC
TRBD1	-	TRBV2	TRBJ1-2	CASSGFDRGRRGYTF	TGTGCCAGCAGTGGTTTCGACAGGGGGCGCCGGGGCTACACCTTC
TRBD1	-	TRBV29-1	TRBJ1-2	CSVPGVGTGRRGYTF	TGCAGCGTTCCGGGGGTTGGGACAGGGCGTAGGGGCTACACCTTC
-	-	TRBV5-1	TRBJ2-3	CASSEGRGYYGTDTQYF	TGCGCCAGCAGCGAGGGGAGGGGGTACTACGGCACAGATACGCAGTATTTT
-	-	TRBV5-1	TRBJ2-7	CASSPTTYEQYF	TGCGCCAGCAGCCCCACCACCTACGAGCAGTACTTC
-	-	TRBV6-1	TRBJ2-7	CASSVDHYEQYF	TGTGCCAGCAGTGTTGACCACTACGAGCAGTACTTC
-	-	TRBV4-1	TRBJ1-2	CASSQVGAGLDGYTF	TGCGCCAGCAGCCAAGTTGGTGCTGGTTTAGATGGCTACACCTTC
TRBD2	many	TRBV28	TRBJ2-7	CASSYGGDEQYF	TGTGCCAGCAGTTATGGGGGGGACGAGCAGTACTTC
TRBD2	-	TRBV7-3	TRBJ2-3	CASSLGPRTSGIADTQYF	TGTGCCAGCAGCTTAGGACCTCGGACTAGCGGGATTGCAGATACGCAGTATTTT
-	-	TRBV4-3	TRBJ1-2	CASSQGLDYGYTF	TGCGCCAGCAGCCAAGGCCTGGACTATGGCTACACCTTC
-	-	TRBV5-4	TRBJ1-6	CASSSAGLDSPLHF	TGTGCCAGCAGCTCGGCGGGATTGGATTCACCCCTCCACTTT
-	-	TRBV19	TRBJ1-1	CASKEAVNTEAFF	TGTGCCAGTAAGGAGGCCGTGAACACTGAAGCTTTCTTT
TRBD2	-	TRBV7-9	TRBJ2-7	CASSAWTSGRVTYEQYF	TGTGCCAGCAGCGCCTGGACTAGCGGGAGGGTAACCTACGAGCAGTACTTC